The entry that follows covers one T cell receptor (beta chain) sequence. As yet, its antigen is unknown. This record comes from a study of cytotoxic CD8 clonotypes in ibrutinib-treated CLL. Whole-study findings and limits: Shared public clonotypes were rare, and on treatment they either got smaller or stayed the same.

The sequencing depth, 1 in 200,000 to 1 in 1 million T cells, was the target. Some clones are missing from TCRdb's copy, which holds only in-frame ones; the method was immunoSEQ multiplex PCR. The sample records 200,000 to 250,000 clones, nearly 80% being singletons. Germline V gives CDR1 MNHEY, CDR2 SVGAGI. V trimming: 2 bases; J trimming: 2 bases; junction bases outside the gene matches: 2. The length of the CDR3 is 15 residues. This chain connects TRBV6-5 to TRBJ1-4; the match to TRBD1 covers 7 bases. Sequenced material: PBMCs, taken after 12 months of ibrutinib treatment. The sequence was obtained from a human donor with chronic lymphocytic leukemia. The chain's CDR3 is CASSYEGGTNEKLFF. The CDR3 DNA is TGTGCCAGCAGTTACGAAGGGGGCACTAATGAAAAACTGTTTTTT.